This TCR beta chain was identified during a study of shared clonotypes between healthy human individuals. Sequenced by immunoSEQ multiplex PCR; TCRdb stores in-frame clones only, minus some. The table records about 2.4 million clones, approximately 94% of them present only once. Trimming removed 1 base at V and 5 bases at J, with 9 bases between. Per germline, CDR1 LGHNA and CDR2 YNFKEQ. The CDR3 runs 15 residues. The receptor comes from a man younger than 30 in good health. Some clones in this sample may be carry-over from other donors' samples. J is TRBJ2-6 and V is TRBV4-2, with D uncertain. Material: naive CD4+ T cells from PBMCs. As for subset: CD45RA+ positively selected. The CDR3 spells CASSQGRDRANVLTF. The DNA of the CDR3 is TGTGCCAGCAGCCAAGGACGTGACAGGGCCAACGTCCTGACTTTC.